Listed here are 22 T cell receptor beta chains from one sample, sequenced in a study of shared clonotypes between healthy human individuals. Using immunoSEQ multiplex PCR, the repertoire was profiled, and TCRdb retains in-frame clones only, with some absent. This table holds approximately 530,000 clones, around 96% found once. Sequencing input: naive CD4+ T cells sorted from blood. Subset specified: CD45RA+ positively selected. The receptors were gathered from a woman aged 25 to 39 in good health.

The chain uses TRBV11-2 and TRBJ2-7, with 9 bases identical to TRBD2. Trimming took 8 bases from V and 2 from J; bases not matched to a gene: 13. Germline assignment: CDR1 SGHAT and CDR2 FQNNGV. The CDR3 is 16 residues long. The CDR3 is CASVRLTSGRAYEQYF. The CDR3, as DNA: TGTGCCAGCGTGCGACTGACTAGCGGACGCGCCTACGAGCAGTACTTC.

This rearrangement joins TRBV10-2 to TRBJ1-1, with a weak D call TRBD1 (5 bases). Germline lookup yields CDR1 WSHSY and CDR2 SAAADI. The CDR3 is 14 residues long. With 4 bases removed from V and 7 bases from J, the gap between germline ends came to 16 bases. The CDR3 nucleotides read TGCGCCAGCAGTGGGAGTGGGGCATTGGTTGAAGCTTTCTTT. This gives the protein CASSGSGALVEAFF.

This chain connects TRBV20-1 to TRBJ1-1; D call uncertain. Trimming removed 2 bases from V and 11 bases from J, with 9 bases in between. The CDR3 totals 10 residues. The germline CDR1 and CDR2 sequences are DFQATT and SNEGSKA (reference sequence). CDR3 protein: CSARRVGAFF. The CDR3, as DNA: TGCAGTGCTAGAAGGGTTGGTGCTTTCTTT.

V is TRBV19 and J is TRBJ2-5, with 7 bases aligning to TRBD1. The J call may be mistaken, given a closer DNA end match to TRBJ2-7. This CDR3 comprises 14 residues. Looked up from germline, CDR1 is LNHDA and CDR2 is SQIVND (reference sequence). CDR3 protein: CASSIPGQLYEQYF. In DNA form, the CDR3 reads TGTGCCAGTAGTATCCCGGGACAGCTCTACGAGCAGTACTTC.

The chain has TRBV28 and TRBJ2-7; TRBD2 matches at 8 bases. J lost 6 bases, V lost 7 bases, and 17 bases had no gene match. Looked up from germline, CDR1 is MDHEN and CDR2 is SYDVKM. The CDR3 consists of 16 residues. The chain's CDR3 is CASITPASGSHSEQYF. CDR3 coding DNA: TGTGCCAGCATAACTCCGGCCAGCGGGAGTCATAGCGAGCAGTACTTC.

The chain recombines TRBV7-3 with TRBJ2-5; D possibly uses TRBD1 or TRBD2 (5 bases each). The CDR3 sequence is 13 residues long. The germline V gene encodes CDR1 SGHTA and CDR2 FQGTGA. V was pared by 5 bases and J by 3 bases, with 10 bases between. The CDR3 region has the DNA TGTGCCAGCAGCCACGGGACCGAAGAGACCCAGTACTTC. Protein: CASSHGTEETQYF.

The rearrangement uses TRBV27 and TRBJ1-1, with TRBD1 identical over 10 bases. Looked up from germline, CDR1 is MNHEY and CDR2 is SMNVEV (reference sequence). The CDR3 extends over 14 amino acids. Unmatched junction bases numbered 6, after V lost 8 bases and J lost 3 bases. For the CDR3, the DNA is TGTGCCAGCCGGTCGACAGGGGGCGACACTGAAGCTTTCTTT. Amino acids: CASRSTGGDTEAFF.

The chain employs TRBV6-6 and TRBJ2-2; D is ambiguous. Trimming took off 3 bases at V and 0 bases at J, with 5 bases between the two ends. Germline V gene sequence: CDR1 MNHNY, CDR2 SVGAGI (reference sequence). The CDR3 is made up of 14 amino acids. The CDR3 region has the DNA TGTGCCAGCAGTTATAATCCGAACACCGGGGAGCTGTTTTTT. Its translation is CASSYNPNTGELFF.

The chain has TRBV7-9 and TRBJ2-2, with D possibly matching TRBD1 (5 bases). The CDR3 is 18 amino acids. Trimming left V 3 bases short and J 4 bases short, with 21 bases between. Germline loops: CDR1 SEHNR, CDR2 FQNEAQ (reference sequence). CDR3 region: CASSFPRLGRRATGELFF. DNA of the CDR3: TGTGCCAGCAGCTTTCCCAGGCTGGGGCGCCGTGCCACCGGGGAGCTGTTTTTT.

The rearrangement uses TRBV6-6 and TRBJ2-3; 10 nucleotides line up with TRBD2. The germline gives CDR1 MNHNY, CDR2 SVGAGI (reference sequence). V dropped 0 bases and J dropped 2; count of bases not matched to a gene: 2. This CDR3 has 16 residues. In DNA, the CDR3 is TGTGCCAGCAGTTACTCGGGACTAGCGAACACAGATACGCAGTATTTT. Its translation is CASSYSGLANTDTQYF.

The DNA for the CDR3 is TGCGCCAGCAGCTTGGCCCGGGACACCCCCTCCTACGAGCAGTACTTC. This gives the protein CASSLARDTPSYEQYF. The rearrangement uses TRBV5-1 and TRBJ2-7, with TRBD1 as a possible D gene (6 bases). Trimming stripped 0 bases from V and 0 bases from J, with 13 bases between. Germline lookup yields CDR1 SGHRS and CDR2 YFSETQ. The CDR3 length is 16 residues.

The chain recombines TRBV5-1 with TRBJ2-5, with 7 bases that match TRBD1. Germline V gene data show CDR1 as SGHRS and CDR2 as YFSETQ. The CDR3 is 16 amino acids. The junction had 10 bases not matched to a gene; V was cut back by 4 bases and J by 1 base. CDR3 nucleotide sequence: TGCGCCAGCAGCCCAGGCCGGACAGGCGCCCAAGAGACCCAGTACTTC. Translation gives CASSPGRTGAQETQYF.

The chain is built from TRBV5-1 and TRBJ1-3, with 7 bases aligning to TRBD1. The germline V gene encodes CDR1 SGHRS and CDR2 YFSETQ. V lost 4 bases to trimming and J lost 4 bases; unmatched junction nucleotides: 5. CDR3 size: 14 residues. The CDR3 reads CASSTTGNGNTIYF. CDR3 coding DNA: TGCGCCAGCAGCACGACAGGGAACGGAAACACCATATATTTT. The variable domain in full, completed from reference TRBV5-1 and TRBJ1-3, reads KAGVTQTPRYLIKTRGQQVTLSCSPISGHRSVSWYQQTPGQGLQFLFEYFSETQRNKGNFPGRFSGRQFSNSRSEMNVSTLELGDSALYLCASSTTGNGNTIYFGEGSWLTVV.

The chain links TRBV28 to TRBJ2-5, with 8 bases identical to TRBD1. The J call may be wrong; the DNA end is better matched by TRBJ2-7. Per germline, CDR1 MDHEN and CDR2 SYDVKM. CDR3 length: 14 amino acids. The CDR3 spells CASSLDRERYEQYF. CDR3 nucleotides: TGTGCCAGCAGTTTGGACAGGGAGCGCTACGAGCAGTACTTC.

This chain connects TRBV5-1 to TRBJ2-2; 9 bases map to TRBD1. Germline CDR1 is SGHRS and CDR2 is YFSETQ. The CDR3 contains 17 residues. The junction had 12 bases not matched to a gene; V was cut back by 2 bases and J by 7 bases. The CDR3 is CASSFPTGQGLIGELFF. Written as DNA, the CDR3 is TGCGCCAGCAGCTTCCCAACGGGACAGGGATTGATCGGGGAGCTGTTTTTT. Combining the CDR3 with reference TRBV5-1 and TRBJ2-2 gives the whole variable domain KAGVTQTPRYLIKTRGQQVTLSCSPISGHRSVSWYQQTPGQGLQFLFEYFSETQRNKGNFPGRFSGRQFSNSRSEMNVSTLELGDSALYLCASSFPTGQGLIGELFFGEGSRLTVL.

As concerns this clone: Other DNA sequences in the same sample also yield this CDR3. The DNA for the CDR3 is TGCGCCAGCAGGCGAACGGGCTCCTACGAGCAGTACTTC. Amino acid sequence: CASRRTGSYEQYF. The chain is built from TRBV5-1 and TRBJ2-7, with D unclear. Deletions cut 5 bases from V and 0 bases from J, with 9 bases between. Germline lookup yields CDR1 SGHRS and CDR2 YFSETQ. This CDR3 is 13 amino acids long.

This chain connects TRBV11-2 to TRBJ2-7; TRBD1 is a possible D gene (6 bases). The CDR3 extends over 17 amino acids. The V end was cut by 5 bases, the J end by 3 bases, with 23 bases between. Germline V gene sequence: CDR1 SGHAT, CDR2 FQNNGV. The CDR3 nucleotides read TGTGCCAGCAGCGCCCAGTCCCTCAGGGGCTTGCACTACGAGCAGTACTTC. Its protein is CASSAQSLRGLHYEQYF.

The CDR3 loop is CASSHLPGQGAQAFF. CDR3 DNA sequence: TGTGCCAGCAGCCATCTCCCGGGACAGGGGGCACAAGCTTTCTTT. The V gene is TRBV4-2, the J gene TRBJ1-1, with 12 nucleotides matching TRBD1. CDR3 size: 15 residues. Germline V gives CDR1 LGHNA, CDR2 YNFKEQ. Losses at the gene ends were 3 bases for V and 9 bases for J; bases not matched to a gene: 8.

V usage is TRBV7-9 and J usage is TRBJ2-5, with a weak D call TRBD1 (6 bases). Trimming left V 5 bases short and J 3 bases short, with 13 bases between. Germline CDR1 reads SEHNR; CDR2 reads FQNEAQ (reference sequence). The CDR3 runs to 14 residues. CDR3 sequence: CASSGGQSKETQYF. CDR3 nucleotide sequence: TGTGCCAGCAGCGGCGGACAGAGCAAAGAGACCCAGTACTTC. Supplemented by reference TRBV7-9 and TRBJ2-5, the full variable domain reads DTGVSQNPRHKITKRGQNVTFRCDPISEHNRLYWYRQTLGQGPEFLTYFQNEAQLEKSRLLSDRFSAERPKGSFSTLEIQRTEQGDSAMYLCASSGGQSKETQYFGPGTRLLVL.

The gene calls are TRBV6-6 and TRBJ2-7; perhaps TRBD1 as D (5 bases). CDR1 is MNHNY and CDR2 is SVGAGI in the germline V gene (reference sequence). Trimming left V 6 bases short and J 4 bases short, with 10 bases between. The CDR3 runs to 12 residues. This chain's CDR3 is CASRDKVYEQYF. The CDR3 DNA reads TGTGCCAGCAGGGACAAGGTTTACGAGCAGTACTTC.

This rearrangement joins TRBV6-5 to TRBJ1-3, with unresolved D. Germline assignment: CDR1 MNHEY and CDR2 SVGAGI. Trimming left V 6 bases short and J 0 bases short, with 9 bases between. The CDR3 is 14 amino acids. The CDR3 here is CASRYTYSGNTIYF. DNA for the CDR3: TGTGCCAGCAGGTACACCTACTCTGGAAACACCATATATTTT.

This clone was observed a handful of times. Distinct nucleotide sequences in the sample also encode this CDR3. The rearrangement links TRBV5-1 to TRBJ2-7; D is unclear. CDR3 length equals 11 residues. V was clipped by 4 bases and J by 1 base, with 3 bases between them. Germline lookup yields CDR1 SGHRS and CDR2 YFSETQ. CDR3 residues: CASSGSYEQYF. The CDR3 DNA reads TGCGCCAGCAGCGGGTCCTACGAGCAGTACTTC.